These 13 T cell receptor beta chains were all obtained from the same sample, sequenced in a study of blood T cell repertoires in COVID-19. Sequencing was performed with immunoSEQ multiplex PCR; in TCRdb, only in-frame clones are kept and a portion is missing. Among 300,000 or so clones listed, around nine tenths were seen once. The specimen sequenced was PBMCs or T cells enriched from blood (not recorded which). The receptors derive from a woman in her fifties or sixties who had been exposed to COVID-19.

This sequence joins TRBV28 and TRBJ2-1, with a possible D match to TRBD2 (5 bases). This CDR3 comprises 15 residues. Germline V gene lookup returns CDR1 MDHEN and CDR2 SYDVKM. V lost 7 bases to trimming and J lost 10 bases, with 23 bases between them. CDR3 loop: CASISQWHQRREQFF. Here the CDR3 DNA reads TGTGCCAGCATCTCCCAATGGCACCAACGGAGGGAGCAGTTCTTC.

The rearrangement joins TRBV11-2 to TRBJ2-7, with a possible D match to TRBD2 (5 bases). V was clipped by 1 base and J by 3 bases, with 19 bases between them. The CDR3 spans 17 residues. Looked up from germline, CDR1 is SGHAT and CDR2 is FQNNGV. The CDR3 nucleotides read TGTGCCAGCAGCTTAGGTTTAGGAGGACTGATAGACTACGAGCAGTACTTC. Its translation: CASSLGLGGLIDYEQYF. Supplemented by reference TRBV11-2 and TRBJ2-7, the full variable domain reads EAGVAQSPRYKIIEKRQSVAFWCNPISGHATLYWYQQILGQGPKLLIQFQNNGVVDDSQLPKDRFSAERLKGVDSTLKIQPAKLEDSAVYLCASSLGLGGLIDYEQYFGPGTRLTVT.

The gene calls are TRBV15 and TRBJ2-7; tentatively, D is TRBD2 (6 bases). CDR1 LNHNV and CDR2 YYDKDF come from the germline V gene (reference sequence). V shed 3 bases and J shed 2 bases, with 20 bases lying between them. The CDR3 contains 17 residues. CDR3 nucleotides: TGTGCCACCAGCAGTACGATACCGGGACTCCCCCCCTACGAGCAGTACTTC. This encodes CATSSTIPGLPPYEQYF.

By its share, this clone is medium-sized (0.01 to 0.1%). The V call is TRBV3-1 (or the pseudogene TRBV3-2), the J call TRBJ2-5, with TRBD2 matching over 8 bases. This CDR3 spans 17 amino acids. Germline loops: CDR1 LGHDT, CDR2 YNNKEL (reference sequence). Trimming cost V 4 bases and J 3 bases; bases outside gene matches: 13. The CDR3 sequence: CASSLPAGGVAEETQYF. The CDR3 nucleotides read TGTGCCAGCAGCCTCCCGGCGGGGGGAGTAGCGGAAGAGACCCAGTACTTC.

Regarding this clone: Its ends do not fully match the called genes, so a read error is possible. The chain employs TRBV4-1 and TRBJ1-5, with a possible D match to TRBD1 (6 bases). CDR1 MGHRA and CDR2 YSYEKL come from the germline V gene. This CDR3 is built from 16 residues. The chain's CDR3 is CAGSPYGGGAFQPQHF. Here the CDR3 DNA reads TGCGCCGGCAGCCCTTACGGTGGGGGGGCGTTTCAGCCCCAGCATTTT.

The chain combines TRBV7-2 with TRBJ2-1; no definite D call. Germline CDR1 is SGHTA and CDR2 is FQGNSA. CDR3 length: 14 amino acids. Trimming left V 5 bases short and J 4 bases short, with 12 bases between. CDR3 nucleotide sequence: TGTGCCAGCAGCCCGCCAGGCCCATACAATGAGCAGTTCTTC. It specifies CASSPPGPYNEQFF.

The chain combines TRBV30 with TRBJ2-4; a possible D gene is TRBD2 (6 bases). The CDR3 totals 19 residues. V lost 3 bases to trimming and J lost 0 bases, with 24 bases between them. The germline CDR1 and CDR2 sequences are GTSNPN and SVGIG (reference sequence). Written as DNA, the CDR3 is TGTGCCTGGAGCGACAAAAGCCGGGACTCCCTCTTAGCCAAAAACATTCAGTACTTC. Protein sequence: CAWSDKSRDSLLAKNIQYF.

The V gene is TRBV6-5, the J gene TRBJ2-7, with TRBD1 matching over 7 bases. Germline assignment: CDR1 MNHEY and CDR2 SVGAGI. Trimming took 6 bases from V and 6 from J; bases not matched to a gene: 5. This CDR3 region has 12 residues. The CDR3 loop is CASRRDSSEQYF. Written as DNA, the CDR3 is TGTGCCAGCAGAAGGGACAGTAGCGAGCAGTACTTC.

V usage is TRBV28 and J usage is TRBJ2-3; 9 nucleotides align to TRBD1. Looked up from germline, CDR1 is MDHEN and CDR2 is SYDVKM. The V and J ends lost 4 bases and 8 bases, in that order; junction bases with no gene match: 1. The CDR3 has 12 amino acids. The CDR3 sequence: CASSSDRGTQYF. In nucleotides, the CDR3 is TGTGCCAGCAGTTCGGACAGGGGTACGCAGTATTTT.

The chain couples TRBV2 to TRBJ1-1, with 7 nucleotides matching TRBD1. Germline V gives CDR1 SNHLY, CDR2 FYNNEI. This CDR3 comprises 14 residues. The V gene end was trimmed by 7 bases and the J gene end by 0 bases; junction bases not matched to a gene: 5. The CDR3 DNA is TGTGCCAGCAAGGGGGCAGGGCTGAACACTGAAGCTTTCTTT. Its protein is CASKGAGLNTEAFF. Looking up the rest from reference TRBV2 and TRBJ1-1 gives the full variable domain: EPEVTQTPSHQVTQMGQEVILRCVPISNHLYFYWYRQILGQKVEFLVSFYNNEISEKSEIFDDQFSVERPDGSNFTLKIRSTKLEDSAMYFCASKGAGLNTEAFFGQGTRLTVV.

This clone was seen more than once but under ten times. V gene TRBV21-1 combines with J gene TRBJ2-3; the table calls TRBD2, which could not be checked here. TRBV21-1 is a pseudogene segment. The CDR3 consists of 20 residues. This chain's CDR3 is CASSATETSGGASDTDTQYF. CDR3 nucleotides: TGTGCCAGCAGCGCGACGGAAACTAGCGGGGGGGCTTCCGACACAGATACGCAGTATTTT.

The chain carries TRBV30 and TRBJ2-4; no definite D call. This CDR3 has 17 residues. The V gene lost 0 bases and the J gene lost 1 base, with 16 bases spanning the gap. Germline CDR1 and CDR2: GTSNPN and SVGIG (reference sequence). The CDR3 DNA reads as TGTGCCTGGAGTGTACGCGGCAGCTCCCAGGCCAAAAACATTCAGTACTTC. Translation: CAWSVRGSSQAKNIQYF.

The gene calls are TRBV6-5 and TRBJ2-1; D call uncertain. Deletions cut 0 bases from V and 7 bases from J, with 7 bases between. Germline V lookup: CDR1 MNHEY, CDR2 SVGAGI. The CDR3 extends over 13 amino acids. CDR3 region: CASSYSGANEQFF. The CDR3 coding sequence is TGTGCCAGCAGTTACTCTGGAGCAAATGAGCAGTTCTTC.